This TCR beta chain is drawn from a study of CD4+ T cells in melanoma. Regarding the study as a whole: CD8+ T cell, macrophage and B cell function reportedly correlated with neoantigen-specific CD4+ T cells. In melanoma, neoantigen-specific CD4+ T cells reportedly differed in differentiation state.

In the case of this clone: No antigen is known for it.

The V and J ends lost 1 base and 3 bases respectively, with 13 bases between them. The CDR3 runs 15 residues. The germline gives CDR1 MNHEY, CDR2 SMNVEV (reference sequence). TCRdb's copy holds only in-frame clones and misses some; the assay was immunoSEQ multiplex PCR. The sample contains around 130,000 clones, approximately 91% of which appear only once. The V gene is TRBV27, the J gene TRBJ2-7, with D perhaps given as TRBD1 or TRBD2 (6 bases each). The receptor comes from a human donor with melanoma. The CDR3 region has the DNA TGTGCCAGCAGTTTATACACGGGGGCCAGCTACGAGCAGTACTTC. This encodes CASSLYTGASYEQYF.